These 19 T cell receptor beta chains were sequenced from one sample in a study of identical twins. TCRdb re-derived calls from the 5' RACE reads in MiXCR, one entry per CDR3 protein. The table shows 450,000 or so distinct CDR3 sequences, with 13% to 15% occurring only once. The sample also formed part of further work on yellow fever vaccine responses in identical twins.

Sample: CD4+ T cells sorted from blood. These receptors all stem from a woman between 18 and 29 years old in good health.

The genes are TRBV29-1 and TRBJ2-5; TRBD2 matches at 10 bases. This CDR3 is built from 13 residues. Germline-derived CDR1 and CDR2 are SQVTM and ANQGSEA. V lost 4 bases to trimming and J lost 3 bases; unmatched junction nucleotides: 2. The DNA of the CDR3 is TGCAGCGTTGTAACTAGCGGGAAAGAGACCCAGTACTTC. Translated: CSVVTSGKETQYF.

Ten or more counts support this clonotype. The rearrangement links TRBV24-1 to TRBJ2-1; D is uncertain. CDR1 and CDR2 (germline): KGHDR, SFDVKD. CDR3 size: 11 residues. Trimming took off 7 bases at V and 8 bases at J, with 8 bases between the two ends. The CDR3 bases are TGTGCCACCAGGGGCGAGGATGAGCAGTTCTTC. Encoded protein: CATRGEDEQFF.

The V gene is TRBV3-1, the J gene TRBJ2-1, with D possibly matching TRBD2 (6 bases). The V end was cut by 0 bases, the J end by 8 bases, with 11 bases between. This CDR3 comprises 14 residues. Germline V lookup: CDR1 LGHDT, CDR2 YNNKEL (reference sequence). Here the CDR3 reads CASSQEWRDDEQFF. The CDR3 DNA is TGTGCCAGCAGCCAAGAATGGCGGGACGATGAGCAGTTCTTC.

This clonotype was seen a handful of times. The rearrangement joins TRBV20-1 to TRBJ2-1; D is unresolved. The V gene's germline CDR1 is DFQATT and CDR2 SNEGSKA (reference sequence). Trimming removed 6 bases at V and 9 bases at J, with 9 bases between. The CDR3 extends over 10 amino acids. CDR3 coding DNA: TGCAGTGCCGAGCGAGGTGAGCAGTTCTTC. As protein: CSAERGEQFF.

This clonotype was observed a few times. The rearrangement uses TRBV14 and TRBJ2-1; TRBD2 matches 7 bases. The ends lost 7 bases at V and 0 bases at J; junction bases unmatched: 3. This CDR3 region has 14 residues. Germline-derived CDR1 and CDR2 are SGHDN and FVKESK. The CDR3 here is CASNGLDSYNEQFF. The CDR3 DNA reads TGTGCCAGCAACGGACTAGACTCCTACAATGAGCAGTTCTTC. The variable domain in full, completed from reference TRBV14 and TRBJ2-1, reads EAGVTQFPSHSVIEKGQTVTLRCDPISGHDNLYWYRRVMGKEIKFLLHFVKESKQDESGMPNNRFLAERTGGTYSTLKVQPAELEDSGVYFCASNGLDSYNEQFFGPGTRLTVL.

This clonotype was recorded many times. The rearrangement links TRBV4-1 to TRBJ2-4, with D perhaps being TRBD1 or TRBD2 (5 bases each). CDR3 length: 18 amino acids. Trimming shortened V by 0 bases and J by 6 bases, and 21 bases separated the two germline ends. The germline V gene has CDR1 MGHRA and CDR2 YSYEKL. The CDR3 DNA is TGCGCCAGCAGCCAAGATGGAGAAGGGGAGAAGCGGCGAAACATTCAGTACTTC. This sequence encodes CASSQDGEGEKRRNIQYF.

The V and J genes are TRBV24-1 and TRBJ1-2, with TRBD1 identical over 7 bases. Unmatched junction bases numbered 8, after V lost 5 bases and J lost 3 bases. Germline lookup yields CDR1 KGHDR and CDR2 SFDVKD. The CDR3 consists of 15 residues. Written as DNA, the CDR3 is TGTGCCACCAGTGGGGACAGAGGACACGACTATGGCTACACCTTC. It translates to CATSGDRGHDYGYTF.

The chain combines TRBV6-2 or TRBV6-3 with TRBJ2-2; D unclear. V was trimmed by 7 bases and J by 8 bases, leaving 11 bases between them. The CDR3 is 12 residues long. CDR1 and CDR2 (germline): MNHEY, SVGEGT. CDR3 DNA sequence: TGTGCCAGCACCCAACTCCGGGGGGAGCTGTTTTTT. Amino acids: CASTQLRGELFF.

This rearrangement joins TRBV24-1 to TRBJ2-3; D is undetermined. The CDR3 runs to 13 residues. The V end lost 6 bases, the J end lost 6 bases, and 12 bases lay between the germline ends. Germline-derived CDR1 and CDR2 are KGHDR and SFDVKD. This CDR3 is CATSRVGWDTQYF. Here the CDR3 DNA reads TGTGCCACCAGTCGCGTGGGATGGGATACGCAGTATTTT.

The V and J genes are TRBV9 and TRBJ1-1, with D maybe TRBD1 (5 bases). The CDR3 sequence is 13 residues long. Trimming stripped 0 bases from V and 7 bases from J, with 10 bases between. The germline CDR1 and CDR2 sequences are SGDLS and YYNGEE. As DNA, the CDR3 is TGTGCCAGCAGCGTAGGCCAGGGACTTGAAGCTTTCTTT. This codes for CASSVGQGLEAFF. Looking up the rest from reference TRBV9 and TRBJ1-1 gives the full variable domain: DSGVTQTPKHLITATGQRVTLRCSPRSGDLSVYWYQQSLDQGLQFLIQYYNGEERAKGNILERFSAQQFPDLHSELNLSSLELGDSALYFCASSVGQGLEAFFGQGTRLTVV.

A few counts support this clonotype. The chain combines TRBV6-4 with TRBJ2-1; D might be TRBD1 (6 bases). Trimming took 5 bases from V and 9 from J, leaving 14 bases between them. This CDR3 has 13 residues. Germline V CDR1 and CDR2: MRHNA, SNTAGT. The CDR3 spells CASSSNRDGEQFF. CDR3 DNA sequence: TGTGCCAGCAGTTCAAACAGGGACGGTGAGCAGTTCTTC.

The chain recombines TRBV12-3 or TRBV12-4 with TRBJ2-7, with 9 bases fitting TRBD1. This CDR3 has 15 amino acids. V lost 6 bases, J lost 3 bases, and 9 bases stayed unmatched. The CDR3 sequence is CASSTKPGQGYEQYF. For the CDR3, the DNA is TGTGCCAGCAGCACCAAACCGGGACAGGGCTACGAGCAGTACTTC.

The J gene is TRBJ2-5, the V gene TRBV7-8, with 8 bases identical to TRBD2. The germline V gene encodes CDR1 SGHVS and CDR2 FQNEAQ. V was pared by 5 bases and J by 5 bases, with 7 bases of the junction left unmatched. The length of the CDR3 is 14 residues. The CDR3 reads CASSLRGGVETQYF. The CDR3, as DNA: TGTGCCAGCAGCCTCCGGGGGGGCGTGGAGACCCAGTACTTC.

CDR3 residues: CASSQSLIQGAVGQCDYNEQFF. In nucleotides, the CDR3 is TGCGCCAGCAGTCAATCCCTCATACAGGGGGCTGTAGGACAATGCGACTACAATGAGCAGTTCTTC. The chain links TRBV23-1 to TRBJ2-1, with 9 bases aligning to TRBD1. TRBV23-1 is sorted into the ORF group, with uncertain function. The V and J ends lost 0 bases and 3 bases, in that order; junction bases with no gene match: 21. The CDR3 spans 22 residues.

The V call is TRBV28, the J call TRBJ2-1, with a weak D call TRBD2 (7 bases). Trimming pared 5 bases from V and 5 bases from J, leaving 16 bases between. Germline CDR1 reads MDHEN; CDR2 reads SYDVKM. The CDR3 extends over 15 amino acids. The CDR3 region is CASSRGGGGNNEQFF. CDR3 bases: TGTGCCAGCAGTAGAGGGGGGGGCGGTAACAATGAGCAGTTCTTC.

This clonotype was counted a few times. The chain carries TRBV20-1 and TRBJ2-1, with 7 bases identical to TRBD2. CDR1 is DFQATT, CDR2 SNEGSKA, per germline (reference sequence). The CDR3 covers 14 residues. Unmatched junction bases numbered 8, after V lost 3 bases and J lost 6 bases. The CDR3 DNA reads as TGCAGTGCTAGCAAAACAGCGGGGCTCAATGAGCAGTTCTTC. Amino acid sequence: CSASKTAGLNEQFF.

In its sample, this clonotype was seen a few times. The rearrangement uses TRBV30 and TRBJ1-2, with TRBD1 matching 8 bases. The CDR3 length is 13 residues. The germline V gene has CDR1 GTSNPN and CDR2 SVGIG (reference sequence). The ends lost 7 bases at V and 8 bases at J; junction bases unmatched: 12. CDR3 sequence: CAFDRGELRGYTF. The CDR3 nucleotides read TGTGCCTTTGACAGGGGAGAATTGAGGGGCTACACCTTC.

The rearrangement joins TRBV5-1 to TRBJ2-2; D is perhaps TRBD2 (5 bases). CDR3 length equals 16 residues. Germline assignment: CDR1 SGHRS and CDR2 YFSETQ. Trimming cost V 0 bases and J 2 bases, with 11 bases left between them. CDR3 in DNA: TGCGCCAGCAGCTTGGCCGGCGGAGGAAACACCGGGGAGCTGTTTTTT. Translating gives CASSLAGGGNTGELFF.

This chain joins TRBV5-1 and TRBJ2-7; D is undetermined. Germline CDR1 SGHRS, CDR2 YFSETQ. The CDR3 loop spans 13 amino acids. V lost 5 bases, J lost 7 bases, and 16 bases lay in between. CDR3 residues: CASSRADPREQYF. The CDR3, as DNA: TGCGCCAGCAGTCGGGCAGACCCTCGGGAGCAGTACTTC.